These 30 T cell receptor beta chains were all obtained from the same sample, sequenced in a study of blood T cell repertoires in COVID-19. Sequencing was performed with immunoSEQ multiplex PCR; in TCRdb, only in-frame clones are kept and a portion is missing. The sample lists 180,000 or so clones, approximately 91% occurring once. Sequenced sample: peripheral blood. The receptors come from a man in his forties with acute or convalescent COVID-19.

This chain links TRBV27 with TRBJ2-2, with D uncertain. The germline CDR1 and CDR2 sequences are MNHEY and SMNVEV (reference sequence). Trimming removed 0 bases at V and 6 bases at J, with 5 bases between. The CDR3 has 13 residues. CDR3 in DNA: TGTGCCAGCAGTTTATCGGCACCCGGGGAGCTGTTTTTT. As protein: CASSLSAPGELFF.

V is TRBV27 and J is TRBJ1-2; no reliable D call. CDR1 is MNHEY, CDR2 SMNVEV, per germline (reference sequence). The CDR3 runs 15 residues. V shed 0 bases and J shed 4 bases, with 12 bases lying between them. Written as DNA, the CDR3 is TGTGCCAGCAGTTTATCGGTCGGGGAAGTCTATGGCTACACCTTC. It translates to CASSLSVGEVYGYTF.

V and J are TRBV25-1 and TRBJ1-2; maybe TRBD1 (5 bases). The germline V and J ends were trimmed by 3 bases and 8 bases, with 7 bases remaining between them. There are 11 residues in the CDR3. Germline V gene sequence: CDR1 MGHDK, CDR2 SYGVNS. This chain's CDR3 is CASSEAGGYTF. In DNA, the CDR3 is TGTGCCAGCAGTGAGGCAGGGGGCTACACCTTC.

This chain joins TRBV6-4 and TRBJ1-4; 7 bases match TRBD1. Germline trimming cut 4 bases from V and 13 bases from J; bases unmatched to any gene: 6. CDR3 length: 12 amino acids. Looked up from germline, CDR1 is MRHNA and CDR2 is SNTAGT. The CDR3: CASSVNRGGLFF. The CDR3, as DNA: TGTGCCAGCAGTGTTAACAGGGGTGGACTGTTTTTT.

The CDR3: CASSQDLGPGLSGANVLTF. In DNA, the CDR3 is TGCGCCAGCAGCCAAGATCTCGGGCCGGGACTCTCTGGGGCCAACGTCCTGACTTTC. V gene TRBV4-1 combines with J gene TRBJ2-6; perhaps TRBD2 as D (6 bases). This CDR3 comprises 19 residues. V was clipped by 0 bases and J by 0 bases, with 15 bases between them. Germline loops: CDR1 MGHRA, CDR2 YSYEKL.

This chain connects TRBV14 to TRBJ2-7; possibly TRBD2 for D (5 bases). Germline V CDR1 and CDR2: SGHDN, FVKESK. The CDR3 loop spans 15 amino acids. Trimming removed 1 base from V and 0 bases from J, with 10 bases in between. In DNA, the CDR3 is TGTGCCAGCAGCCAAGTCGGGATCGACTCCTACGAGCAGTACTTC. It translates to CASSQVGIDSYEQYF.

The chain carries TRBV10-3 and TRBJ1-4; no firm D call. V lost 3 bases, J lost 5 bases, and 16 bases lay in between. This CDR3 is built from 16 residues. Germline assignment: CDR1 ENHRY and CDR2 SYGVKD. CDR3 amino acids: CAISDPRSGTNEKLFF. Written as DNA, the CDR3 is TGTGCCATCAGTGACCCACGGTCGGGTACGAATGAAAAACTGTTTTTT.

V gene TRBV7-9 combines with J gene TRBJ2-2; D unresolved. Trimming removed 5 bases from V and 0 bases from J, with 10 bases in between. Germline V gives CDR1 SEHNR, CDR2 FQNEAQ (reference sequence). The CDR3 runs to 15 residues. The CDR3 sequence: CASSPRTANTGELFF. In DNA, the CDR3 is TGTGCCAGCAGCCCGCGCACAGCGAACACCGGGGAGCTGTTTTTT.

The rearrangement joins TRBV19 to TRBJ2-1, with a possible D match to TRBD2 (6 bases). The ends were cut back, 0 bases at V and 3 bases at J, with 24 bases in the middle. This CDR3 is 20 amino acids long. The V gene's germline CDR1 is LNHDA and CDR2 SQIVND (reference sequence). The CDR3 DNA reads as TGTGCCAGTAGTATAGAGTTTCTGATCCAGAGGAGGGGCCTCTACAATGAGCAGTTCTTC. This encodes CASSIEFLIQRRGLYNEQFF.

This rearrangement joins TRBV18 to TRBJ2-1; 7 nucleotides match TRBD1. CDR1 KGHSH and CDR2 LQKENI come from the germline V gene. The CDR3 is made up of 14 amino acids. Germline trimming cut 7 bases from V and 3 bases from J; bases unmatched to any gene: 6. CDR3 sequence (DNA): TGTGCCAGCTACGGGACAGAACACTACAATGAGCAGTTCTTC. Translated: CASYGTEHYNEQFF.

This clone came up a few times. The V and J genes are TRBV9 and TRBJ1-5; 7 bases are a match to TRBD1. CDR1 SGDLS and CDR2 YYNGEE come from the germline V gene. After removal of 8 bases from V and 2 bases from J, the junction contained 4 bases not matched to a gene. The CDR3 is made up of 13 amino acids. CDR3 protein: CASGGTGNQPQHF. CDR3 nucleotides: TGTGCCAGTGGCGGGACAGGCAATCAGCCCCAGCATTTT.

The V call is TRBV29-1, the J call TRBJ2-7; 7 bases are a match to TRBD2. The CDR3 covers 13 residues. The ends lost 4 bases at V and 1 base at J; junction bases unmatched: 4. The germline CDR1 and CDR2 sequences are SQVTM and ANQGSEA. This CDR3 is CSVVAGGSYEQYF. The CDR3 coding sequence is TGCAGCGTTGTAGCCGGGGGGTCCTACGAGCAGTACTTC.

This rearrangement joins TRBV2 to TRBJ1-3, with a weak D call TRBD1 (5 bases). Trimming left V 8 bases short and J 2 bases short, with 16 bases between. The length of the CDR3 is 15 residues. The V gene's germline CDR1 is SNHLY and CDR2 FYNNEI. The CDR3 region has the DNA TGTGCCAGCCTGCAGGGTATCAGGCCTGGAAACACCATATATTTT. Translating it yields CASLQGIRPGNTIYF.

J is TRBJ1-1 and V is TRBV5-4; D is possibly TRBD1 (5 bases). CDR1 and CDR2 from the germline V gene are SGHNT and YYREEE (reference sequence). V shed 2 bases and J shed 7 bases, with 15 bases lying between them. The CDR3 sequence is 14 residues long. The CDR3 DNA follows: TGTGCCAGCAGCTTAAAAGGTGAGGGACTTGAAGCTTTCTTT. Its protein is CASSLKGEGLEAFF.

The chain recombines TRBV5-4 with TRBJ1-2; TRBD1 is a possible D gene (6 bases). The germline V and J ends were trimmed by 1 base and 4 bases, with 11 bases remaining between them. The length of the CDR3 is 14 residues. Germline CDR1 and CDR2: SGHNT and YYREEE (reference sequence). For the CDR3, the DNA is TGTGCCAGCAGCTTGAGGGACACCGTCTATGGCTACACCTTC. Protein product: CASSLRDTVYGYTF.

The CDR3 DNA sequence: TGCAGTGTCGGGGGCTCCTACGAGCAGTACTTC. This codes for CSVGGSYEQYF. V and J are TRBV20-1 and TRBJ2-7; weak D call: TRBD2 (6 bases). Per germline, CDR1 DFQATT and CDR2 SNEGSKA (reference sequence). The CDR3 spans 11 residues. Trimming removed 7 bases from V and 0 bases from J, with 7 bases in between.

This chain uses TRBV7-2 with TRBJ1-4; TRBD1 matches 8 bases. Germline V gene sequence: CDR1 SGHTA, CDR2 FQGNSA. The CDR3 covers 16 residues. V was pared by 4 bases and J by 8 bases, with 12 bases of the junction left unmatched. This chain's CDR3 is CASSSARTGLTEKLFF. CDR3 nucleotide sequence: TGTGCCAGCAGCTCAGCGCGGACAGGGCTTACCGAAAAACTGTTTTTT.

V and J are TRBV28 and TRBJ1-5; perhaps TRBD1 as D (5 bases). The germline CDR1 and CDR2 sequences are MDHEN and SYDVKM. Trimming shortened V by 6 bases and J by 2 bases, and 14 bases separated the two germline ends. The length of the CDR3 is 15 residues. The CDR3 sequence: CASRPRDFGNQPQHF. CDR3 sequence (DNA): TGTGCCAGCAGACCCAGGGATTTTGGCAATCAGCCCCAGCATTTT.

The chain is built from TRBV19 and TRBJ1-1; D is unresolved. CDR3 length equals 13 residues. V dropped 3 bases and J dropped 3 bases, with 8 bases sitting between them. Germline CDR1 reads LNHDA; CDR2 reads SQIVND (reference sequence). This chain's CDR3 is CASSIMEDTEAFF. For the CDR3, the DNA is TGTGCCAGTAGTATTATGGAGGACACTGAAGCTTTCTTT.

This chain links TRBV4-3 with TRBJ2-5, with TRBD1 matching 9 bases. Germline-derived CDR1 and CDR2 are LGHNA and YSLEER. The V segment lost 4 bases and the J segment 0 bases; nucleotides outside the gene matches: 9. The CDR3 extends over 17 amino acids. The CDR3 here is CASSPTYWTGDQETQYF. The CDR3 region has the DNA TGCGCCAGCAGCCCCACTTATTGGACAGGGGACCAAGAGACCCAGTACTTC.

The CDR3 DNA sequence: TGTGCCATCAGTGATAGTAGTGACACTGAAGCTTTCTTT. Protein: CAISDSSDTEAFF. The chain is built from TRBV10-3 and TRBJ1-1; D gene ambiguous. CDR1 and CDR2 (germline): ENHRY, SYGVKD. The CDR3 has 13 amino acids. V lost 3 bases to trimming and J lost 3 bases, with 8 bases between them.

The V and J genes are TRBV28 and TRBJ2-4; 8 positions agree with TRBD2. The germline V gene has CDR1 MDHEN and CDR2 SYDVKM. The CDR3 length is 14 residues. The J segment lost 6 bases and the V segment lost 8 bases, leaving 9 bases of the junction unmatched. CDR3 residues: CASGGLEGTNIQYF. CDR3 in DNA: TGTGCCAGCGGGGGACTAGAGGGTACAAACATTCAGTACTTC.

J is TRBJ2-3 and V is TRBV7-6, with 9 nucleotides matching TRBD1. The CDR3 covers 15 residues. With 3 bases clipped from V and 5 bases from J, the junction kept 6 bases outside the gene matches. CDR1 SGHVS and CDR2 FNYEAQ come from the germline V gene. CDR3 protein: CASSFADRGVDTQYF. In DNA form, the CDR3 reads TGTGCCAGCAGCTTTGCGGACAGGGGTGTAGATACGCAGTATTTT.

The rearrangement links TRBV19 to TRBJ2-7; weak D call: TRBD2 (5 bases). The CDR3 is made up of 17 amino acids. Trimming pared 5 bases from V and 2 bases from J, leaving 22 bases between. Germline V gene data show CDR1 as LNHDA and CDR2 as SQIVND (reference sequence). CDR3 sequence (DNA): TGTGCCAGTAGTTCCCGGACCGGACTCGCGGTGGCCTACGAGCAGTACTTC. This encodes CASSSRTGLAVAYEQYF.

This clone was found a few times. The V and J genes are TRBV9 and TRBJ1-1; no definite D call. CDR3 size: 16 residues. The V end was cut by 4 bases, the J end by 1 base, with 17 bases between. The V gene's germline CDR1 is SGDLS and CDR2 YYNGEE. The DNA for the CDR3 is TGTGCCAGCAGCTGGCCCAGGAATGAGGGGAACACTGAAGCTTTCTTT. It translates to CASSWPRNEGNTEAFF.

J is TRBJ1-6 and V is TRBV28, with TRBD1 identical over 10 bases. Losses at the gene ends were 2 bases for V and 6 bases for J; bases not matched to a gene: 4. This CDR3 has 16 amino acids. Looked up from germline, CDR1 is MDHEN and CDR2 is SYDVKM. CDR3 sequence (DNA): TGTGCCAGCAGTTTACGGACAGGGGGTACTAATTCACCCCTCCACTTT. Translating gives CASSLRTGGTNSPLHF.

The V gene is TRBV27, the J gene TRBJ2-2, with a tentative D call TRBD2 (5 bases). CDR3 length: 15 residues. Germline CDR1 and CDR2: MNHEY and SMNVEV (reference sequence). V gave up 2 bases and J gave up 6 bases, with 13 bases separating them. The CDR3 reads CASSLMAGGAGELFF. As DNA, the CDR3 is TGTGCCAGCAGTTTAATGGCAGGAGGAGCCGGGGAGCTGTTTTTT.

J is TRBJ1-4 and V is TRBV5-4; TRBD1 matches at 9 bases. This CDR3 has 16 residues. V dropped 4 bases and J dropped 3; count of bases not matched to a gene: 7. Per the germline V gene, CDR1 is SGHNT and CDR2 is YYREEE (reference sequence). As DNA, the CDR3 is TGTGCCAGCAGCAGAACGGGACAGGGAGCTAATGAAAAACTGTTTTTT. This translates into CASSRTGQGANEKLFF.

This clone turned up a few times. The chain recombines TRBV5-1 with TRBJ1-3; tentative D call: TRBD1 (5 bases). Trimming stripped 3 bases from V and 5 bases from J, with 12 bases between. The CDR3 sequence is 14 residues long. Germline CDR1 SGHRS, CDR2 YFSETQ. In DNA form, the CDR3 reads TGCGCCAGCAGCTCGGGGGAGACCCGAAACACCATATATTTT. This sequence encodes CASSSGETRNTIYF.

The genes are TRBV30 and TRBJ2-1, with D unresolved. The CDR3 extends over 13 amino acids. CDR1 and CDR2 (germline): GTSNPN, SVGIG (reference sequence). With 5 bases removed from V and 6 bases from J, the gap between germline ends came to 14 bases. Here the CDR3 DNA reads TGTGCCTGGTTCAGGTTCCAATCCAATGAGCAGTTCTTC. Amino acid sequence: CAWFRFQSNEQFF.